The next 16 T cell receptor beta chains were all read from a single sample in a study of blood T cell repertoires in COVID-19 (dated by TCRdb to 2018 to 2021). Library generation was performed with the immunoSEQ multiplex PCR assay. As stored in TCRdb, this immuneACCESS dataset retains in-frame rearrangements with V and J assigned. A fraction of the clones does not appear; measured against another copy, unresolved V genes explain less than half of the discrepancy, and the remainder lacks a known reason. The sample table contains a few hundred thousand clones; only one count was recorded for roughly 86% of them. The ten largest clones add up to 10% of the sample. The specimen was peripheral blood. Receptors were obtained from a woman aged 30 to 39 with COVID-19, enrolled during active disease.

This clone appeared a single time. V gene TRBV3-1 (or the pseudogene TRBV3-2) combines with J gene TRBJ2-1; D not resolved. Germline-derived CDR1 and CDR2 are LGHDT and YNNKEL (reference sequence). CDR3 length: 15 amino acids. The V gene lost 3 bases and the J gene lost 0 bases, with 9 bases spanning the gap. CDR3: CASSQGASSYNEQFF. Here the CDR3 DNA reads TGTGCCAGCAGCCAGGGCGCGAGCTCCTACAATGAGCAGTTCTTC.

The rearrangement uses TRBV7-2 and TRBJ2-3; D is perhaps TRBD2 (6 bases). The CDR3 loop spans 17 amino acids. Germline loops: CDR1 SGHTA, CDR2 FQGNSA. V lost 1 base and J lost 0, with 14 bases in between. This CDR3 is CASSLDLNSGSTDTQYF. DNA for the CDR3: TGTGCCAGCAGCTTAGACCTGAACAGCGGGAGCACAGATACGCAGTATTTT.

V usage is TRBV4-2 and J usage is TRBJ1-5, with D perhaps TRBD1 (5 bases). CDR3 length equals 15 residues. V lost 0 bases, J lost 4 bases, and 10 bases lay in between. The V gene's germline CDR1 is LGHNA and CDR2 YNFKEQ. DNA for the CDR3: TGTGCCAGCAGCCAAGATACAGGTATTAATCAGCCCCAGCATTTT. Translation gives CASSQDTGINQPQHF.

This rearrangement joins TRBV29-1 to TRBJ2-1; 9 bases line up with TRBD2. The CDR3 runs to 13 residues. The germline CDR1 and CDR2 sequences are SQVTM and ANQGSEA. V shed 2 bases and J 8 bases; nucleotides not matched to a gene: 4. CDR3 in amino acids: CSVESSGSYEQFF. In DNA, the CDR3 is TGCAGCGTTGAAAGTAGCGGGAGCTATGAGCAGTTCTTC.

The genes are TRBV27 and TRBJ2-7; TRBD2 agrees at 9 bases. The V gene's germline CDR1 is MNHEY and CDR2 SMNVEV (reference sequence). V shed 2 bases, J shed 4 bases, and the junction held 6 bases outside the gene matches. The CDR3 contains 15 residues. The CDR3: CASSLGAGGWYEQYF. CDR3 nucleotides: TGTGCCAGCAGTTTAGGGGCGGGAGGGTGGTACGAGCAGTACTTC.

CDR3 DNA sequence: TGTGCCAGCAGCTTAGGCTGGGGGGGACTAGACGTCGAGGATACGCAGTATTTT. This gives the protein CASSLGWGGLDVEDTQYF. The V gene is TRBV7-2, the J gene TRBJ2-3, with 8 bases that match TRBD2. J lost 6 bases, V lost 1 base, and 15 bases had no gene match. CDR1 SGHTA and CDR2 FQGNSA come from the germline V gene. This CDR3 has 18 amino acids.

This clone has just one count. The J gene is TRBJ2-1, the V gene TRBV6-5; 12 bases align to TRBD2. Germline V gives CDR1 MNHEY, CDR2 SVGAGI. The CDR3 has 13 amino acids. The junction had 2 bases not matched to a gene; V was cut back by 7 bases and J by 7 bases. The CDR3 reads CASKTSGRNEQFF. In DNA form, the CDR3 reads TGTGCCAGCAAGACTAGCGGGAGAAATGAGCAGTTCTTC.

This clone was found once. This chain uses TRBV4-1 with TRBJ2-7; weak D call: TRBD2 (6 bases). Germline V CDR1 and CDR2: MGHRA, YSYEKL. V shed 0 bases and J shed 10 bases, with 10 bases lying between them. This CDR3 has 12 amino acids. The CDR3 coding sequence is TGCGCCAGCAGCCAAGAGGTGGGGACTCAGTACTTC. As protein: CASSQEVGTQYF.

The chain recombines TRBV2 with TRBJ2-7; 9 positions agree with TRBD1. This CDR3 is built from 13 residues. V was pared by 7 bases and J by 6 bases, with 7 bases of the junction left unmatched. Germline loops: CDR1 SNHLY, CDR2 FYNNEI. The CDR3 here is CASIRTGASEQYF. CDR3 nucleotide sequence: TGTGCCAGCATTCGGACAGGGGCTAGCGAGCAGTACTTC.

This clone was counted a single time. The rearrangement links TRBV9 to TRBJ2-1; 8 bases line up with TRBD2. V trimming: 0 bases; J trimming: 4 bases; junction bases outside the gene matches: 12. The CDR3 has 18 amino acids. Germline CDR1 reads SGDLS; CDR2 reads YYNGEE. In nucleotides, the CDR3 is TGTGCCAGCAGCGTAGGAACAAGCGGGAGAGGGGGGTACAATGAGCAGTTCTTC. Protein product: CASSVGTSGRGGYNEQFF.

The genes are TRBV7-6 and TRBJ2-3; TRBD2 matches at 14 bases. The germline CDR1 and CDR2 sequences are SGHVS and FNYEAQ. The trim removed 4 bases at V and 4 bases at J, leaving 4 bases unmatched. This CDR3 has 16 amino acids. CDR3 amino acids: CASSSRLAGGADTQYF. The CDR3 DNA sequence: TGTGCCAGCAGCTCTCGACTAGCGGGAGGGGCAGATACGCAGTATTTT.

This rearrangement joins TRBV6-5 to TRBJ1-5; 12 positions agree with TRBD1. The CDR3 runs 15 residues. The V gene end was trimmed by 8 bases and the J gene end by 2 bases; junction bases not matched to a gene: 4. Looked up from germline, CDR1 is MNHEY and CDR2 is SVGAGI. For the CDR3, the DNA is TGTGCCAGCGGGACAGGGGGCGAGGGCAATCAGCCCCAGCATTTT. Its protein is CASGTGGEGNQPQHF.

The chain links TRBV19 to TRBJ2-1, with TRBD1 matching over 9 bases. V lost 1 base and J lost 6; bases outside the gene matches: 1. In germline, CDR1 is LNHDA, CDR2 SQIVND (reference sequence). This CDR3 comprises 14 residues. CDR3 coding DNA: TGTGCCAGTAGTATAGTGGACAGGGGCAATGAGCAGTTCTTC. Translating gives CASSIVDRGNEQFF.

V gene TRBV4-2 combines with J gene TRBJ1-2; TRBD1 aligns across 8 bases. Germline V gene data show CDR1 as LGHNA and CDR2 as YNFKEQ. J lost 4 bases, V lost 1 base, and 8 bases had no gene match. The CDR3 totals 16 residues. The CDR3 sequence is CASSQGGQGFRYGYTF. In DNA, the CDR3 is TGTGCCAGCAGCCAAGGAGGACAGGGTTTTCGCTATGGCTACACCTTC.

The chain joins TRBV6-4 to TRBJ2-2, with 10 positions matching TRBD1. CDR3 size: 14 residues. J lost 5 bases, V lost 6 bases, and 3 bases had no gene match. Germline lookup yields CDR1 MRHNA and CDR2 SNTAGT. The CDR3 DNA is TGTGCCAGCAGGGGGACAGGGGAGACCGGGGAGCTGTTTTTT. It encodes CASRGTGETGELFF.

The chain couples TRBV19 to TRBJ2-1; 9 bases fit TRBD2. The CDR3 totals 12 residues. V lost 9 bases and J lost 10; bases outside the gene matches: 7. Germline CDR1 is LNHDA and CDR2 is SQIVND (reference sequence). CDR3 sequence: CARNLSGREQFF. Written as DNA, the CDR3 is TGTGCCAGAAACCTAAGCGGGAGGGAGCAGTTCTTC. Drawing the rest from reference TRBV19 and TRBJ2-1, the complete variable domain is DGGITQSPKYLFRKEGQNVTLSCEQNLNHDAMYWYRQDPGQGLRLIYYSQIVNDFQKGDIAEGYSVSREKKESFPLTVTSAQKNPTAFYLCARNLSGREQFFGPGTRLTVL.